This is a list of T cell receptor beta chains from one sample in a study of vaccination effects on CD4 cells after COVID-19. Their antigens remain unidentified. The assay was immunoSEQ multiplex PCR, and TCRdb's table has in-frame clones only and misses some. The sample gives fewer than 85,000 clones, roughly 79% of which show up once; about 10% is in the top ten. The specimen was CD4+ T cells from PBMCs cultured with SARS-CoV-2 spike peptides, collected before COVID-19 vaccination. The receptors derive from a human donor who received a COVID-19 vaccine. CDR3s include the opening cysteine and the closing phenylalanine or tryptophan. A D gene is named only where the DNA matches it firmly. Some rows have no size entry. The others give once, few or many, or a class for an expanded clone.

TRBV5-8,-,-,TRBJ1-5,TGTGCCAGCAGCTTGGGGACAGTTAATCAGCCCCAGCATTTT,CASSLGTVNQPQHF
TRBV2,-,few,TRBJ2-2,TGTGCCACCACAACTCCGGGAACGAACACCGGGGAGCTGTTTTTT,CATTTPGTNTGELFF
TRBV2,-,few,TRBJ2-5,TGTGCCAGCAGTGAAGGTGGCCCAGGGGCTGAGACCCAGTACTTC,CASSEGGPGAETQYF
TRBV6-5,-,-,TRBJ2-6,TGTGCCAGCACCGCAAGGACAGCTGGGGCCAACGTCCTGACTTTC,CASTARTAGANVLTF
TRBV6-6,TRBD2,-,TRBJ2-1,TGTGCCAGCAAATTAGGGACTAGCGGCCACAATGAGCAGTTCTTC,CASKLGTSGHNEQFF
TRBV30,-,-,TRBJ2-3,TGTGCCTGGAGTGTAATGGTGAGCACAGATACGCAGTATTTT,CAWSVMVSTDTQYF
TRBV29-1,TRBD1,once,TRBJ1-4,TGCAGCGTTAGGGACAGCTTAGACGAAAAACTGTTTTTT,CSVRDSLDEKLFF
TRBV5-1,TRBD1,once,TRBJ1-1,TGCGCCAGCAGCCAGCAGGGACAGCCATTGAACACTGAAGCTTTCTTT,CASSQQGQPLNTEAFF
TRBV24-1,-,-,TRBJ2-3,TGTGCCACCGCGAACCTCCAGTTTAGAGATACGCAGTATTTT,CATANLQFRDTQYF
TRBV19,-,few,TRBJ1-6,TGTGCCAGTATGGAGACAGACTTCAATTCACCCCTCCACTTT,CASMETDFNSPLHF
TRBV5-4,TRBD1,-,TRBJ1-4,TGTGCCAGCAGCCGAAAACAGGACAGGGCGGGTGAAAAACTGTTTTTT,CASSRKQDRAGEKLFF
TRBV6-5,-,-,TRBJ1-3,TGTGCCAGCAGTTACCGGTGGGGGGAAGGAAACACCATATATTTT,CASSYRWGEGNTIYF
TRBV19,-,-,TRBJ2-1,TGTGCCAGTAGTATAGGAGAATACAATGAGCAGTTCTTC,CASSIGEYNEQFF
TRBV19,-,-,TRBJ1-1,TGTGCCAGTAGTACGCGGACAGAGAACACTGAAGCTTTCTTT,CASSTRTENTEAFF
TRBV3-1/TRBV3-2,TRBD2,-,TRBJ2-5,TGTGCCAGCAGCCAAGATATGGCGGGGGGGCGAGAGACCCAGTACTTC,CASSQDMAGGRETQYF
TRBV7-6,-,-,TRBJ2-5,TGTGCCAGCAGCTTAGCGGCAGAGACCCAGTACTTC,CASSLAAETQYF
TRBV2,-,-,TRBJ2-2,TGTGCCACCCCTGGCGCCGGGGAGCTGTTTTTT,CATPGAGELFF
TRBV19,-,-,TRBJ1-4,TGTGCCAGTAGGAATACTAGGGCCCCGGGTGAAAAACTGTTTTTT,CASRNTRAPGEKLFF
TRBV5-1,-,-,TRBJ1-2,TGCGCCAGCAGCCTAGGTGACATGGACCAATATGGCTACACCTTC,CASSLGDMDQYGYTF
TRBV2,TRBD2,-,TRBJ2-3,TGTGCCAGCAGGAGGCTAGCGGGGCTCACAGATACGCAGTATTTT,CASRRLAGLTDTQYF
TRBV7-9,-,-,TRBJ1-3,TGTGCCAGCAGTTTAAAGCAGGACTCTGGAAACACCATATATTTT,CASSLKQDSGNTIYF
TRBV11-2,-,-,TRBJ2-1,TGTGCCAGCAGCTTATACAGGGCTCCATACAATGAGCAGTTCTTC,CASSLYRAPYNEQFF
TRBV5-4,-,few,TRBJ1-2,TGTGCCAGCAGCTTGAGTTATAAGGGCAGGCTCAACTATGGCTACACCTTC,CASSLSYKGRLNYGYTF
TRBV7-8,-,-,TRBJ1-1,TGTGCCAGCAGCCCCCGGGGGGGCACGTTGAACACTGAAGCTTTCTTT,CASSPRGGTLNTEAFF
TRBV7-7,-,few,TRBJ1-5,TGTGCCAGCAGCTTATCGGACAATCAGCCCCAGCATTTT,CASSLSDNQPQHF
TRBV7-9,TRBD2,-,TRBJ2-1,TGTGCCAGCAGCCCACGGACTAGCGGGGTCGACAATGAGCAGTTCTTC,CASSPRTSGVDNEQFF
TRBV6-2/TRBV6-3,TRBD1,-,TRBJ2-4,TGTGCCAGCAGCTCGAGCCCAGGGGGCTTGAGGAATAGGGTCAAAAACATTCAGTACTTC,CASSSSPGGLRNRVKNIQYF
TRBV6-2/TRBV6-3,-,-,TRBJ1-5,TGTGCCAGCAGTTACTCCCGGGCTGGGAGCAATCAGCCCCAGCATTTT,CASSYSRAGSNQPQHF
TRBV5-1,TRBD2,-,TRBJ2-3,TGCGCCAGCAGCTCCATGACTAGCGGGGGGGCCGATACGCAGTATTTT,CASSSMTSGGADTQYF
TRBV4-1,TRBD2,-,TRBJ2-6,TGCGCCAGCAGCCAAGGGGGAGGGCGACGTCTCTCTGGGGCCAACGTCCTGACTTTC,CASSQGGGRRLSGANVLTF
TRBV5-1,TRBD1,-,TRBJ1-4,TGCGCCAGCAGCTATGACAGGGGATTCGAAAAACTGTTTTTT,CASSYDRGFEKLFF
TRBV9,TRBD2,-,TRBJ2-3,TGTGCCAGCAGCGCCCAACCGGGACTAGCGGGGCCCACAGATACGCAGTATTTT,CASSAQPGLAGPTDTQYF
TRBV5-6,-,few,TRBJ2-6,TGTGCCAGCAGCTTGGTCGGGGCACCGACTGGGGCCAACGTCCTGACTTTC,CASSLVGAPTGANVLTF
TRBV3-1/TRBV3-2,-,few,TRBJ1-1,TGTGCCAGCAGCCAAGGAGACGGGACTGAAGCTTTCTTT,CASSQGDGTEAFF
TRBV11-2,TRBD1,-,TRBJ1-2,TGTGCCAGCAGCTTAGGTGGAAGGGACAGGGGCCTTTATGGCTACACCTTC,CASSLGGRDRGLYGYTF
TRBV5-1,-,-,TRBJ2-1,TGCGCCAGCAGTTATGGCTGGGCTGTAGGGGGGAGGAATGAGCAGTTCTTC,CASSYGWAVGGRNEQFF